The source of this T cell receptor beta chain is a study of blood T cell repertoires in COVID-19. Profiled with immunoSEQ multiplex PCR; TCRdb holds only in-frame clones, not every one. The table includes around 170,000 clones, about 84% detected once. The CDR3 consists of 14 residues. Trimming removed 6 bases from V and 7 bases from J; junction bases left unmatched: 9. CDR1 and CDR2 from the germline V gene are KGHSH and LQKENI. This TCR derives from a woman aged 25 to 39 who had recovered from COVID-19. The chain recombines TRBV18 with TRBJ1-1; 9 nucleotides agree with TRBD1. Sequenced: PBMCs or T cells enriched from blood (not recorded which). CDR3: CASSPLQGAGEAFF. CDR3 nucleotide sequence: TGTGCCAGCTCCCCCTTACAGGGGGCGGGTGAAGCTTTCTTT.